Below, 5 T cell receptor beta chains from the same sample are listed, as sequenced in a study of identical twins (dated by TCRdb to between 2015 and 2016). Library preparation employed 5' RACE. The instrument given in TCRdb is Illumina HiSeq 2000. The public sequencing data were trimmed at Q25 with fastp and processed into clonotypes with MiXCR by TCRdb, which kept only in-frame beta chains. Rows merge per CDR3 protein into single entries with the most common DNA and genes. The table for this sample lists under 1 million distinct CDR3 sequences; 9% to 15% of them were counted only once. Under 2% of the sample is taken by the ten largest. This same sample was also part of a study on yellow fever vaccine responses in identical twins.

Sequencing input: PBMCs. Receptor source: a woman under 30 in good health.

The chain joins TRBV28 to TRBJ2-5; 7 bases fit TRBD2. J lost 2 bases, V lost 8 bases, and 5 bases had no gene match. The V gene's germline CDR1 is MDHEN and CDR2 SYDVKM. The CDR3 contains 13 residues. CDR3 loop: CASRLADQETQYF. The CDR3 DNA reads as TGTGCCAGCCGACTAGCCGATCAAGAGACCCAGTACTTC.

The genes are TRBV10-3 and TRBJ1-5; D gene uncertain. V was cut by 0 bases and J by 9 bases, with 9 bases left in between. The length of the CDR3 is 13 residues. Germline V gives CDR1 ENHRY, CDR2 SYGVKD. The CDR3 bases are TGTGCCATCAGTGAGTCAGGGTATGGGCCCCAGCATTTT. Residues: CAISESGYGPQHF.

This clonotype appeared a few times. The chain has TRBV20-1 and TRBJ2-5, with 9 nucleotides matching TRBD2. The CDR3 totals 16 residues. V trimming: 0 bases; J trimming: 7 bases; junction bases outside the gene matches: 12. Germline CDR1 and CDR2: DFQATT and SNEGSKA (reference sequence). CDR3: CSARESGLARRRTQYF. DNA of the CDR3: TGCAGTGCTAGAGAGTCAGGACTAGCGCGGCGGAGGACCCAGTACTTC.

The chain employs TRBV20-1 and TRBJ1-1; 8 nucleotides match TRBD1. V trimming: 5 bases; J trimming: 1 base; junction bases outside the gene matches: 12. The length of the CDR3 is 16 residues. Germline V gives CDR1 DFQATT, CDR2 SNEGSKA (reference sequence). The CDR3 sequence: CSASRRRQGTNTEAFF. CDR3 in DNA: TGCAGTGCTTCTAGACGCCGACAGGGGACGAACACTGAAGCTTTCTTT.

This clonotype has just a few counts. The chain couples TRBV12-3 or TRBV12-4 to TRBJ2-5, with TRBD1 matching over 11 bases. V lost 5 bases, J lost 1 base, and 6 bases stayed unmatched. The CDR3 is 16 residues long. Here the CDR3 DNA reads TGTGCCAGCAGTCCAGGGGACAGGGGGGGCCAAGAGACCCAGTACTTC. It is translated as CASSPGDRGGQETQYF.